Detailed here is one T cell receptor beta chain. This record belongs to a study of blood T cell repertoires in COVID-19. Study in general: There were acute and convalescent COVID-19 samples, and they came from the United States, Italy and Spain.

Authors' data handling: Reference gene primer amplification gave estimated nucleated cell counts. Measured with immunoSEQ multiplex PCR; TCRdb has only the in-frame clones, and not every one. V and J calls and clone size are as listed in that table; D and trimming were resolved from the DNA. This sample carries about 100,000 clones, approximately 91% of them seen once, and the ten largest clones take roughly 1.9%. The sample comprised peripheral blood. This clonotype originated in a man aged 50 to 59 with active COVID-19.

The CDR3: CATSDFHSYNEQFF. The CDR3 bases are TGTGCCACCAGTGATTTTCACAGCTACAATGAGCAGTTCTTC. The chain uses TRBV24-1 and TRBJ2-1; no reliable D call. The V and J ends lost 1 base and 3 bases respectively, with 6 bases between them. Germline V gene lookup returns CDR1 KGHDR and CDR2 SFDVKD. This CDR3 contains 14 residues.